These 21 T cell receptor beta chains were all obtained from the same sample, sequenced in a study of OX40 agonist ivuxolimab in advanced cancers. Using immunoSEQ multiplex PCR, the repertoire was profiled, and TCRdb retains in-frame clones only, with some absent. The data contain roughly 28,000 clones, about 89% of them singletons. This specimen was CD4+ or CD8+ T cells sorted from blood, taken in a trial of the OX40 agonist ivuxolimab. Receptors were obtained from an adult with an advanced solid tumor such as melanoma, head and neck, liver or kidney cancer.

The chain joins TRBV6-5 to TRBJ1-6; D gene unclear. The V gene's germline CDR1 is MNHEY and CDR2 SVGAGI. This CDR3 comprises 13 residues. Trimming removed 0 bases at V and 8 bases at J, with 5 bases between. CDR3 sequence: CASSYSQDSPLHF. In DNA form, the CDR3 reads TGTGCCAGCAGTTACTCGCAGGATTCACCCCTCCACTTT.

The rearrangement joins TRBV5-5 to TRBJ1-1, with D uncertain. Germline loops: CDR1 SGHKS, CDR2 YYEKEE (reference sequence). The V end was cut by 1 base, the J end by 7 bases, with 8 bases between. This CDR3 has 12 residues. The CDR3 sequence is CASSLTPIEAFF. The CDR3 DNA sequence: TGTGCCAGCAGCTTGACGCCCATTGAAGCTTTCTTT.

The rearrangement joins TRBV19 to TRBJ2-2; no firm D call. V was cut by 2 bases and J by 1 base, with 5 bases left in between. Germline values: CDR1 LNHDA, CDR2 SQIVND (reference sequence). This CDR3 contains 14 residues. The CDR3, as DNA: TGTGCCAGTAGTATACCGGGGAACACCGGGGAGCTGTTTTTT. It yields the protein CASSIPGNTGELFF.

J is TRBJ2-5 and V is TRBV9, with 11 bases aligning to TRBD2. CDR3 length: 16 residues. Per germline, CDR1 SGDLS and CDR2 YYNGEE. Losses at the gene ends were 0 bases for V and 3 bases for J; bases not matched to a gene: 4. This CDR3 is CASSVETSGRKETQYF. The CDR3 nucleotides read TGTGCCAGCAGCGTAGAAACTAGCGGGAGAAAAGAGACCCAGTACTTC.

The chain joins TRBV28 to TRBJ2-7, with D perhaps TRBD1 (5 bases). Germline loops: CDR1 MDHEN, CDR2 SYDVKM. The CDR3 has 13 residues. V gave up 6 bases and J gave up 1 base, with 10 bases separating them. CDR3 bases: TGTGCCAGCAGCTCAGACAGTTCCTACGAGCAGTACTTC. Its translation: CASSSDSSYEQYF. The full variable domain, completed using reference TRBV28 and TRBJ2-7, is DVKVTQSSRYLVKRTGEKVFLECVQDMDHENMFWYRQDPGLGLRLIYFSYDVKMKEKGDIPEGYSVSREKKERFSLILESASTNQTSMYLCASSSDSSYEQYFGPGTRLTVT.

This sequence joins TRBV27 and TRBJ2-3; D is perhaps TRBD2 (5 bases). Trimming removed 5 bases at V and 4 bases at J, with 13 bases between. Germline CDR1 is MNHEY and CDR2 is SMNVEV (reference sequence). The CDR3 sequence is 14 residues long. The CDR3 reads CASSMSEGADTQYF. CDR3 nucleotides: TGTGCCAGCAGTATGTCTGAGGGCGCAGATACGCAGTATTTT.

The chain combines TRBV7-9 with TRBJ2-3, with 11 bases aligning to TRBD2. V dropped 5 bases and J dropped 1; count of bases not matched to a gene: 2. Germline CDR1 and CDR2: SEHNR and FQNEAQ (reference sequence). The CDR3 covers 15 residues. The CDR3 DNA is TGTGCCAGCAGCCTGGGACTAGCGGGCACAGATACGCAGTATTTT. Its translation: CASSLGLAGTDTQYF.

This clone was recorded once. The chain recombines TRBV30 with TRBJ1-1; no definite D call. This CDR3 is built from 11 residues. Germline-derived CDR1 and CDR2 are GTSNPN and SVGIG (reference sequence). V dropped 3 bases and J dropped 0 bases, with 2 bases sitting between them. The DNA for the CDR3 is TGTGCCTGGAGCTTGAACACTGAAGCTTTCTTT. This translates into CAWSLNTEAFF. Drawing the rest from reference TRBV30 and TRBJ1-1, the complete variable domain is SQTIHQWPATLVQPVGSPLSLECTVEGTSNPNLYWYRQAAGRGLQLLFYSVGIGQISSEVPQNLSASRPQDRQFILSSKKLLLSDSGFYLCAWSLNTEAFFGQGTRLTVV.

The chain carries TRBV27 and TRBJ2-1; no definite D call. Germline V gene sequence: CDR1 MNHEY, CDR2 SMNVEV (reference sequence). V was cut by 3 bases and J by 6 bases, with 9 bases left in between. The CDR3 loop spans 13 amino acids. DNA for the CDR3: TGTGCCAGCAGTTTCAGTAAGGCCAATGAGCAGTTCTTC. Translating it yields CASSFSKANEQFF.

The chain's CDR3 is CASSVGRLEQYF. The CDR3 DNA reads as TGTGCCAGCAGCGTCGGGAGGCTCGAGCAGTACTTC. The chain combines TRBV11-2 with TRBJ2-7, with TRBD2 matching over 7 bases. V lost 5 bases and J lost 6; bases outside the gene matches: 4. Germline CDR1 is SGHAT and CDR2 is FQNNGV. This CDR3 comprises 12 residues.

The rearrangement links TRBV29-1 to TRBJ1-2; tentatively, D is TRBD1 (6 bases). Germline CDR1 and CDR2: SQVTM and ANQGSEA. Trimming stripped 7 bases from V and 6 bases from J, with 18 bases between. This CDR3 region has 13 residues. DNA for the CDR3: TGCAGCGCAGGAAAACAGGGAATCGATGGCTACACCTTC. Its protein product is CSAGKQGIDGYTF.

The chain combines TRBV16 with TRBJ2-2; no definite D call. Trimming stripped 0 bases from V and 7 bases from J, with 6 bases between. This CDR3 has 13 amino acids. Germline CDR1 is KGHSY and CDR2 is FQNENV. CDR3 bases: TGTGCCAGCAGCCAATCGAAGCGCGGGGAGCTGTTTTTT. This translates into CASSQSKRGELFF.

Notes on this clone: This same CDR3 is encoded by further DNA sequences in the sample. V gene TRBV5-1 combines with J gene TRBJ2-5; D remains ambiguous. The CDR3 length is 16 residues. Germline CDR1 is SGHRS and CDR2 is YFSETQ. The V end lost 0 bases, the J end lost 0 bases, and 12 bases lay between the germline ends. In DNA form, the CDR3 reads TGCGCCAGCAGCTTGGCGCAGGTCTACGACCAAGAGACCCAGTACTTC. The encoded protein is CASSLAQVYDQETQYF.

V usage is TRBV18 and J usage is TRBJ1-1, with D hard to call. CDR3 length equals 12 residues. V was clipped by 8 bases and J by 6 bases, with 13 bases between them. The V gene's germline CDR1 is KGHSH and CDR2 LQKENI. CDR3 protein: CASADLGAEAFF. The DNA of the CDR3 is TGTGCCAGCGCAGACCTCGGAGCTGAAGCTTTCTTT.

This chain connects TRBV6-5 to TRBJ2-7; 8 nucleotides match TRBD1. Germline lookup yields CDR1 MNHEY and CDR2 SVGAGI. The CDR3 spans 15 residues. After removal of 6 bases from V and 5 bases from J, the junction contained 12 bases not matched to a gene. DNA of the CDR3: TGTGCCAGCAGACAGGGGGTAGGGGGCGGCGACGAGCAGTACTTC. Amino acid sequence: CASRQGVGGGDEQYF.

The chain carries TRBV29-1 and TRBJ2-7; weak D call: TRBD1 (6 bases). From germline, CDR1 is SQVTM and CDR2 ANQGSEA. Between the trimmed V and J ends, which lost 7 bases and 4 bases, there was a span of 17 bases. The length of the CDR3 is 13 residues. CDR3 region: CSARDILTYEQYF. The CDR3 coding sequence is TGCAGCGCACGGGACATTTTAACGTACGAGCAGTACTTC.

This clone was seen just once. The chain couples TRBV10-3 to TRBJ2-3; the D gene is possibly TRBD1 (5 bases). CDR3 length: 13 residues. Trimming took off 7 bases at V and 4 bases at J, with 12 bases between the two ends. The germline V gene has CDR1 ENHRY and CDR2 SYGVKD. The CDR3 loop is CAINQQGPDTQYF. The CDR3 nucleotides read TGTGCCATCAACCAGCAGGGCCCAGATACGCAGTATTTT.

The chain recombines TRBV15 with TRBJ2-1, with 10 bases lining up with TRBD2. Trimming removed 0 bases from V and 9 bases from J; junction bases left unmatched: 14. Looked up from germline, CDR1 is LNHNV and CDR2 is YYDKDF (reference sequence). CDR3 length equals 18 residues. This chain's CDR3 is CATSRDLMRLAGVGEQFF. CDR3 sequence (DNA): TGTGCCACCAGCAGAGATCTTATGCGGCTAGCGGGAGTGGGTGAGCAGTTCTTC.

The J gene is TRBJ2-4, the V gene TRBV6-6; D not certain. Trimming stripped 0 bases from V and 0 bases from J, with 9 bases between. The germline V gene encodes CDR1 MNHNY and CDR2 SVGAGI (reference sequence). The CDR3 is 16 residues long. The CDR3 protein is CASSYSTTLAKNIQYF. The DNA of the CDR3 is TGTGCCAGCAGTTACTCCACGACGTTAGCCAAAAACATTCAGTACTTC.

The chain carries TRBV28 and TRBJ1-2; D perhaps matches TRBD1 (6 bases). V lost 6 bases and J 0 bases, leaving 14 bases between the germline ends. Per the germline V gene, CDR1 is MDHEN and CDR2 is SYDVKM. This CDR3 is built from 15 residues. The CDR3 region has the DNA TGTGCCAGCAGGATATTACAGGGAGCTAACTATGGCTACACCTTC. Amino acids: CASRILQGANYGYTF.

J is TRBJ2-5 and V is TRBV30, with 11 bases that match TRBD1. V shed 4 bases, J shed 3 bases, and the junction held 7 bases outside the gene matches. Germline-derived CDR1 and CDR2 are GTSNPN and SVGIG (reference sequence). The CDR3 consists of 15 residues. In nucleotides, the CDR3 is TGTGCCTGGAACTTTCCGGGACAGGGGGAAGAGACCCAGTACTTC. It yields the protein CAWNFPGQGEETQYF.